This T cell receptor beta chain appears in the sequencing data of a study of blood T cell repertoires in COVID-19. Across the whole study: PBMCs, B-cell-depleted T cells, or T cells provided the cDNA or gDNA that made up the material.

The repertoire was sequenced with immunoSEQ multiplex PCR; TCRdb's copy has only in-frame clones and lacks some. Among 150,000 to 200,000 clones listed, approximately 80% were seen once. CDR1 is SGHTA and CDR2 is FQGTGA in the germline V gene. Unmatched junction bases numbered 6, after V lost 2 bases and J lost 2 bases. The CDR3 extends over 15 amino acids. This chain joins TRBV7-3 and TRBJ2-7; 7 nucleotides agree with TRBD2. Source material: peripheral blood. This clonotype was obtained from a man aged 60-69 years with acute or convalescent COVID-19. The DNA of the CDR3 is TGTGCCAGCAGCTTATATTCGGGGGGAACCTACGAGCAGTACTTC. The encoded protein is CASSLYSGGTYEQYF.